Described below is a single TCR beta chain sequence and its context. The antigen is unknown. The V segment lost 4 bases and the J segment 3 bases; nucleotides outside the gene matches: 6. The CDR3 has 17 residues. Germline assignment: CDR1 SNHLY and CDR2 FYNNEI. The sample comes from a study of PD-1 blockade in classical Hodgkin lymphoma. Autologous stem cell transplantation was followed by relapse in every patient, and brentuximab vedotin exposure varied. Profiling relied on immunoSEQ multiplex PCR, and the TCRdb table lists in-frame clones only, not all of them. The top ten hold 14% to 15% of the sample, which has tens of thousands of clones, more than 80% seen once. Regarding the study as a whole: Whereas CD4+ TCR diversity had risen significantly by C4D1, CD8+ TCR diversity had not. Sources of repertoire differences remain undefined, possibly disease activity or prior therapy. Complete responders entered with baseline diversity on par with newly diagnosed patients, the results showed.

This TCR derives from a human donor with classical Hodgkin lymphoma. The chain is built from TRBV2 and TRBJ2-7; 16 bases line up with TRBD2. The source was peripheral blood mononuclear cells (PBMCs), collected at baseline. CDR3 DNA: TGTGCCAGCAGTGTGGGACTAGCGGGGGGGGAGCTCTACGAGCAGTACTTC. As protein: CASSVGLAGGELYEQYF.